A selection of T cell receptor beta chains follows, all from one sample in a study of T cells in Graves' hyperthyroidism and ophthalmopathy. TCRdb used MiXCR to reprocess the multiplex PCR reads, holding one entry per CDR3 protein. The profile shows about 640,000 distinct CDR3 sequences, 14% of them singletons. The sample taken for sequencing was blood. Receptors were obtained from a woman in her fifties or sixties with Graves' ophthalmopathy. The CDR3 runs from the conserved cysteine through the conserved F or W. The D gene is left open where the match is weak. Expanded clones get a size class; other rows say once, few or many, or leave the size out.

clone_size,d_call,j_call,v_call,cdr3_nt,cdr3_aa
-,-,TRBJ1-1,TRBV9,TGTGCCAGCAGCGAGTTCGACGGAAACACGATGAACACTGAAGCTTTCTTT,CASSEFDGNTMNTEAFF
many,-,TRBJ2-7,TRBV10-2,TGCGCCAGCTCGAGCAGGGCTCTAATGGTCCACGAGCAGTACTTC,CASSSRALMVHEQYF
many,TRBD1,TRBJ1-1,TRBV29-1,TGCAGCGGGGGACAGATGAACACTGAAGCTTTCTTT,CSGGQMNTEAFF
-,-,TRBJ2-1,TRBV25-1,TGTGCCAGCAGTGAATTAGCGGTTGAGACCAATGAGCAGTTCTTC,CASSELAVETNEQFF
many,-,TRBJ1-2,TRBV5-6,TGTGCCAGCACCAAGAGAGGGGACTATGGCTACACCTTC,CASTKRGDYGYTF
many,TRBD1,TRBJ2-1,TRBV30,TGTGCCTGGAGGATGACAGGGGGAAATGAGCAGTTCTTC,CAWRMTGGNEQFF
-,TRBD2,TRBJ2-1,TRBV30,TGTGCCTGGACTAGCGGGGGGAGCTCCTACAATGAGCAGTTCTTC,CAWTSGGSSYNEQFF
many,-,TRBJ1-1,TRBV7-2,TGTGCCAGCAGACTGCTGAGGAACACTGAAGCTTTCTTT,CASRLLRNTEAFF
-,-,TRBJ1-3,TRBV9,TGTGCCAGCAGCGCCACCGGCACAGAGGGAAACACCATATATTTT,CASSATGTEGNTIYF
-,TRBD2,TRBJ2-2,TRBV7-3,TGTGCCAGCAGCTTAGTGGCTCTGCGGGAGGGATCGGGCACCAGGGAGCTGTTTTTT,CASSLVALREGSGTRELFF
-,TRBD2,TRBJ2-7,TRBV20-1,TGCAGTGCTAGAGAAGGTAGCGGGAGAGGGTCCTACGAGCAGTACTTC,CSAREGSGRGSYEQYF
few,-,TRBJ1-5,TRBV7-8,TGTGCCAGCAGCCGCCGGGGGGGGGTCAGGAGCAATCAGCCCCAGCATTTT,CASSRRGGVRSNQPQHF
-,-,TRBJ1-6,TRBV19,TGTGCCAGTAGAAGAAACACCGTCTATAATTCACCCCTCCACTTT,CASRRNTVYNSPLHF
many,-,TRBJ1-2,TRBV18,TGTGCCAGCTCACCACGAAGGTCTAACTATGGCTACACCTTC,CASSPRRSNYGYTF
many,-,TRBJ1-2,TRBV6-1,TGTGCCAGCAGTGCACCCATCTATGGCTACACCTTC,CASSAPIYGYTF
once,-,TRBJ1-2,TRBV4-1,TGCGCCAGCAGCCAAGATGGAGCACCCTCCTATGGCTACACCTTC,CASSQDGAPSYGYTF
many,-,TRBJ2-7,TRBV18,TGTGCCAGCTCGGACGTTTCCTACGAGCAGTACTTC,CASSDVSYEQYF
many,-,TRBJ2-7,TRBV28,TGTGCCAGCTCCGGCAGGCAGCAGTACTTC,CASSGRQQYF
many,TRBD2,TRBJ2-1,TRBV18,TGTGCCAGCTCATCCGTAGCGGGAGGACCACTTAGCTCCTACAATGAGCAGTTCTTC,CASSSVAGGPLSSYNEQFF
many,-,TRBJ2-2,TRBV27,TGTGCCAGCAGTTTTTATGGGGAGCTGTTTTTT,CASSFYGELFF
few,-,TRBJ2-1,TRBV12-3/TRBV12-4,TGTGCCAGCAGTCTGACAGGTAGCGCCTACAATGAGCAGTTCTTC,CASSLTGSAYNEQFF
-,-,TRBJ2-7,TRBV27,TGTGCCAGCAGTTTAAAGTACTCTCCCGGGCACTACGGGCAGTACTTC,CASSLKYSPGHYGQYF
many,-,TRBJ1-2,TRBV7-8,TGTGCCAGCAGCTCCCTCCGTTGGACAGTTAACTATGGCTACACCTTC,CASSSLRWTVNYGYTF
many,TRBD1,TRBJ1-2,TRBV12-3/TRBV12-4,TGTGCCAGCAGTCCTCAGACAGGGGGCGTCGATGGCTACACCTTC,CASSPQTGGVDGYTF
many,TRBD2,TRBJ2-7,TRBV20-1,TGCAGTGCCGAAGCTAGCGGTCCGACTACCTACGAGCAGTACTTC,CSAEASGPTTYEQYF
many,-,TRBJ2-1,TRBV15,TGTGCCACCAGTAAGGAGTTCGGGTACAATGAGCAGTTCTTC,CATSKEFGYNEQFF
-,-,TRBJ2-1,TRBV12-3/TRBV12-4,TGCGCCAGCAGCCAAGACACAAACTCCTTTTCCTCCTACAATGAGCAGTTCTTC,CASSQDTNSFSSYNEQFF
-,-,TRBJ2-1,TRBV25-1,TGTGCCAGCAGTCGGGGGAATCTTGACAATGAGCAGTTCTTC,CASSRGNLDNEQFF
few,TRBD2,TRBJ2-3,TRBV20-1,TGCAGTGCTAGAGACCGGACTAGCAATGCAGATACGCAGTATTTT,CSARDRTSNADTQYF
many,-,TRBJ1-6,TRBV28,TGTGCCAGCAGGCTAGCAGTAAGCTCCTATAATTCACCCCTCCACTTT,CASRLAVSSYNSPLHF
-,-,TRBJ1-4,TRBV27,TGTGCCAGCACCTCCCCTAATGAAAAACTGTTTTTT,CASTSPNEKLFF
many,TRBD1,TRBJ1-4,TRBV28,TGTGCCAGCATGGGACAGACCACAACTAATGAAAAACTGTTTTTT,CASMGQTTTNEKLFF
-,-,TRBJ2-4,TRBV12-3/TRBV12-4,TGTGCCAGCAGGAGTGGACGGGGCGACATTCAGTACTTC,CASRSGRGDIQYF
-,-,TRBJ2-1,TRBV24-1,TGTGCCACCAGTGATTTGTCAGACCCCAATGAGCAGTTCTTC,CATSDLSDPNEQFF
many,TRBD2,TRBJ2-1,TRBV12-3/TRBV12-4,TGTGCCAGCAGTCTTAGCGGGATCCCCTACAATGAGCAGTTCTTC,CASSLSGIPYNEQFF
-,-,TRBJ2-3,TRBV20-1,TGCAGTGCTAGAGCCGGGATGACAGATACGCAGTATTTT,CSARAGMTDTQYF
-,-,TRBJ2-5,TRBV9,TGTGCCAGCAGCGTCCGGGGGGCAGAGACCCAGTACTTC,CASSVRGAETQYF
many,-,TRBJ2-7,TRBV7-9,TGTGCCAGCAGGCCGACCTGGGGAAGCCACGAGCAGTACTTC,CASRPTWGSHEQYF
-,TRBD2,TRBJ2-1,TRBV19,TGTGCCAGTAGGCCGCTAGCGGGTAGATACAATGAGCAGTTCTTC,CASRPLAGRYNEQFF
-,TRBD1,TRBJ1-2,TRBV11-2,TGTGCCAGCAGTTCGCCCTGGACAGGTCCAAGACCGAATGGCTACACCTTC,CASSSPWTGPRPNGYTF
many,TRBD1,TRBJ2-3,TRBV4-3,TGCGCCAGCAGCCAAGAGGGGGGAGACAGGGGACGCCACACAGATACGCAGTATTTT,CASSQEGGDRGRHTDTQYF
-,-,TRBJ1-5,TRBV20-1,TGCAGTGCTAGACAAGGATTCAATCAGCCCCAGCATTTT,CSARQGFNQPQHF
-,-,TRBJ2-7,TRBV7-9,TGTGTCAGCAGCGCTCCCGGGGTGAGGGGGACCGAGCAGTACTTC,CVSSAPGVRGTEQYF
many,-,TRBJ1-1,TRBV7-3,TGTGCCAGCAGCTTAATCCGGAGAGTCAACACTGAAGCTTTCTTT,CASSLIRRVNTEAFF
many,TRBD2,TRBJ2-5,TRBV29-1,TGCAGCGTGGGGACTAGCCTGTTACAACAAGAGACCCAGTACTTC,CSVGTSLLQQETQYF
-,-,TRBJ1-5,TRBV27,TGTGCCAGCAGTTTATTCGGGGTTGATAGCAATCAGCCCCAGCATTTT,CASSLFGVDSNQPQHF
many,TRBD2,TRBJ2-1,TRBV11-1,TGTGCCAGCAGCATACTAGCGTCAAGCTCCTACAATGAGCAGTTCTTC,CASSILASSSYNEQFF
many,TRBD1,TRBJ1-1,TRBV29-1,TGCAGCGGAATGGGACAGGGCTACACTGAAGCTTTCTTT,CSGMGQGYTEAFF
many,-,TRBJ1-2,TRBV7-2,TGTGCCAGCAGCCCTCCCAGGGAGGGCTATGGCTACACCTTC,CASSPPREGYGYTF
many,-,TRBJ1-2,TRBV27,TGTGCCAGCAGTTTATCGTTACAGACCTATGGCTACACCTTC,CASSLSLQTYGYTF
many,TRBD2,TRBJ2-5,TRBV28,TGTGCCAGCAGAGCCAGCGGGAGCCAAGAGACCCAGTACTTC,CASRASGSQETQYF
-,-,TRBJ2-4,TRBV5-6,TGTGCCAGCAGCCGTACGGCGAGGGGGGGGAACATTCAGTACTTC,CASSRTARGGNIQYF
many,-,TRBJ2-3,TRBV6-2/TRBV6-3,TGTGCCAGCAGTCCCCTCGGGGCCGTCACAGATACGCAGTATTTT,CASSPLGAVTDTQYF
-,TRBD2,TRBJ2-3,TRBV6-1,TGTGCCAGCAGATCTAGCGGCATAGATACGCAGTATTTT,CASRSSGIDTQYF
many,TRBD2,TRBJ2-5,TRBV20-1,TGCAGTGCTAGACCATCTAGCGGACAAGAGACCCAGTACTTC,CSARPSSGQETQYF
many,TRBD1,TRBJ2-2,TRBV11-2,TGTGCCAGCAGCTCCACAGGGGGCATAAAGGACACCGGGGAGCTGTTTTTT,CASSSTGGIKDTGELFF
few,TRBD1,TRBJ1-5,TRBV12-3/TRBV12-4,TGTGCCAGCAGCCTGGACAGGGGGTTTCAGCCCCAGCATTTT,CASSLDRGFQPQHF